The rows below give T cell receptor beta chains drawn from one sample of a study of blood T cells in healthy people across ages. Using its own MiXCR run on the 5' RACE reads, TCRdb lists one record per CDR3 protein. The sample yields 700,000 or so distinct CDR3 sequences, around two fifths seen once. The material sequenced was blood. Receptor source: a man aged 80 or over in good health. Both conserved end residues are part of each CDR3. The D gene is left open where the match is weak. The size field is filled for only some rows; it gives once, few, many or a size class.

>-|TRBV7-2|TRBJ2-3|14|few
TGTGCCAGCAGCGCCCGACTGAGCACAGATACGCAGTATTTT
CASSARLSTDTQYF
>-|TRBV20-1|TRBJ1-2|13|-
TGCAGTGCTAGAGTAGGGACGTCGTTCGGCTACACCTTC
CSARVGTSFGYTF
>-|TRBV7-2|TRBJ1-4|15|-
TGTGCCAGCAGCCCACGGGTCACAGGAAGTGAAAAACTGTTTTTT
CASSPRVTGSEKLFF
>TRBD2|TRBV4-3|TRBJ2-7|16|-
TGCGCCAGCAGCCCGTGGGCTAGCGGGCTATACAATGAGCAGTACTTC
CASSPWASGLYNEQYF
>-|TRBV15|TRBJ2-6|16|-
TGTGCCACCAGCAGAGGGACAGCGTCTGGGGCCAACGTCCTGACTTTC
CATSRGTASGANVLTF
>-|TRBV20-1|TRBJ2-5|14|many
TGCAGTGCCTCCGGGGACGGATTCCAAGAGACCCAGTACTTC
CSASGDGFQETQYF
>-|TRBV6-6|TRBJ2-5|16|-
TGTGCCAGCAGTTACTCGAGAGGGGGATCACAAGAGACCCAGTACTTC
CASSYSRGGSQETQYF
>-|TRBV11-2|TRBJ2-3|14|-
TGTGCCAGCAGCATTCGGACATTCACAGATACGCAGTATTTT
CASSIRTFTDTQYF
>-|TRBV11-2|TRBJ2-1|15|few
TGTGCCAGCGCCTTAGGACTAGTGGGAGGGGGTGAGCAGTTCTTC
CASALGLVGGGEQFF
>-|TRBV7-2|TRBJ2-7|14|few
TGTGCCAGCAGCTTGAGTGGTGGGCAAAGCGAGCAGTACTTC
CASSLSGGQSEQYF
>-|TRBV6-2/TRBV6-3|TRBJ1-4|13|-
TGTGCCAGCAGTTACGAAATGGTTGAAAAACTGTTTTTT
CASSYEMVEKLFF
>-|TRBV7-7|TRBJ2-5|15|few
TGTGCCAGCCGGATGGGCCCCAAGGATGGCGAGACCCAGTACTTC
CASRMGPKDGETQYF
>-|TRBV4-3|TRBJ2-5|14|-
TGCGCCAGCAGCCAATTTGGAAGGGGAGAGACCCAGTACTTC
CASSQFGRGETQYF
>-|TRBV6-1|TRBJ2-1|15|few
TGTGCCAGCCTACGCTTTGGAGGGGGGGCCGATGAGCAGTTCTTC
CASLRFGGGADEQFF
>-|TRBV11-2|TRBJ2-5|16|-
TGTGCCAGCAGGCGACAGGGAGGGCAATTAACGGATGAGCAGTACTTC
CASRRQGGQLTDEQYF
>-|TRBV7-2|TRBJ2-5|14|-
TGTGCCAGCAAAGCCCCGAGAAAGCAAGAGACCCAGTACTTC
CASKAPRKQETQYF
>TRBD1|TRBV7-3|TRBJ2-5|14|many
TGTGCCAGCAGCCGGGGACAGGGGTGGGAGACCCAGTACTTC
CASSRGQGWETQYF
>TRBD1|TRBV10-3|TRBJ2-1|14|few
TGTGCCATCAGGGCTACAGGGGCGGGCAATGAGCAGTTCTTC
CAIRATGAGNEQFF
>-|TRBV28|TRBJ2-7|12|-
TGTGCCAGCAGTAAAGGGGGCTACGAGCAGTACTTC
CASSKGGYEQYF
>TRBD2|TRBV6-5|TRBJ2-5|16|-
TGTGCCAGCAGTCCCGGTAGTAGCGGGAGTTTTGGTGAGCAGTACTTC
CASSPGSSGSFGEQYF
>TRBD1|TRBV6-2/TRBV6-3|TRBJ2-5|11|once
TGTGCCAGCAGTTCACGGACAGGGAAGTACTTC
CASSSRTGKYF
>TRBD1|TRBV18|TRBJ1-6|15|-
TGTGCCAGCTCACCACAGGACAGGGAAAGCTCACCCCTCCACTTT
CASSPQDRESSPLHF
>-|TRBV7-8|TRBJ1-2|15|few
TGTGCCAGCAGCTTAGCTGCAGGCAGCAACTATGGCTACACCTTC
CASSLAAGSNYGYTF
>-|TRBV29-1|TRBJ2-7|15|few
TGCAGCGTTAGGCCCGGGGCAGGGCGCAATTACGAGCAGTACTTC
CSVRPGAGRNYEQYF
>-|TRBV5-1|TRBJ2-5|15|-
TGCGCCAGCAGCGACTTACAGGGCGATCAAGAGACCCAGTACTTC
CASSDLQGDQETQYF
>-|TRBV29-1|TRBJ1-4|11|-
TGCAGCGTTTCTGCACCAAAAGGGCTGTTTTTT
CSVSAPKGLFF
>-|TRBV30|TRBJ2-3|14|-
TGTGCCTGGAGGCGGAGAGGGTTTGCAGATACGCAGTATTTT
CAWRRRGFADTQYF
>TRBD2|TRBV29-1|TRBJ2-5|16|-
TGCAGCGTCCGACTAGCGGATGGCTCGGTTTGTGGTGAGCAGTACTTC
CSVRLADGSVCGEQYF
>-|TRBV4-2|TRBJ2-2|16|-
TGTGCCAGCAGCCAAGATCTGGGACAGAACACCGGGGAGCTGTTTTTT
CASSQDLGQNTGELFF
>TRBD2|TRBV20-1|TRBJ2-2|14|-
TGCAGTGCCCCTGGGAGCGGGGGTCACGGGGAGCTGTTTTTT
CSAPGSGGHGELFF
>-|TRBV25-1|TRBJ2-7|14|few
TGTGCCAGCAGTTTACCAGCGGGCCCCTACGAGCAGTACTTC
CASSLPAGPYEQYF
>-|TRBV7-2|TRBJ2-3|12|few
TGTGCCAGCGGGCCCTACACAGATACGCAGTATTTT
CASGPYTDTQYF
>TRBD1|TRBV7-9|TRBJ2-2|15|-
TGTGCCAGCAGCTTACTGCGGACAGGCCCCGGGGAGCTGTTTTTT
CASSLLRTGPGELFF
>TRBD1|TRBV6-2/TRBV6-3|TRBJ1-5|14|few
TGTGCCAGTAGCCACGGACAGGGGAAGTCACCCCAGCATTTT
CASSHGQGKSPQHF
>TRBD2|TRBV20-1|TRBJ2-3|16|-
TGCAGTGCTAGAACCGGGACTACGGGACGCACAGATACGCAGTATTTT
CSARTGTTGRTDTQYF
>-|TRBV12-3/TRBV12-4|TRBJ2-7|14|-
TGTGCCAGCAGCCAAGGAGACTTCCACTACGAGCAGTACTTC
CASSQGDFHYEQYF
>TRBD1|TRBV29-1|TRBJ1-1|15|few
TGCAGCGTTGGGTCCGACAGGGGGGCGAACACTGAAGCTTTCTTT
CSVGSDRGANTEAFF
>TRBD2|TRBV7-2|TRBJ2-7|14|-
TGTGCCAGCAGCCCAGCGGGAGGGTACAATGAGCAGTACTTC
CASSPAGGYNEQYF
>-|TRBV2|TRBJ1-6|12|few
TGTGCCAGCAGTGGGGACCGTTCACCCCTCCACTTT
CASSGDRSPLHF
>TRBD2|TRBV20-1|TRBJ2-7|15|-
TGCAGTGCTCATACTAGCGGGAGGTCCTACAATGAGCAGTACTTC
CSAHTSGRSYNEQYF
>-|TRBV5-6|TRBJ1-6|16|-
TGTGCCAGCAGCTTGGTGCCGAGCTCCTATAATTCACCCCTCCACTTT
CASSLVPSSYNSPLHF
>-|TRBV2|TRBJ1-5|15|-
TGTGCCAGCAGTGGGCAATTCTTAGGGAATCAGCCCCAGCATTTT
CASSGQFLGNQPQHF
>-|TRBV12-3/TRBV12-4|TRBJ2-7|15|many
TGTGCCAGCAGTTTATTGGCCGGCAGGGGGGGCGAGCAGTACTTC
CASSLLAGRGGEQYF
>TRBD2|TRBV7-2|TRBJ2-3|15|few
TGTGCCAGCAGATGGACTAGCGGAAACACAGATACGCAGTATTTT
CASRWTSGNTDTQYF
>-|TRBV2|TRBJ2-7|17|-
TGTGCCAGCAGTGAAGGGGGTCGGGTGTGGACCTCCTACGAGCAGTACTTC
CASSEGGRVWTSYEQYF
>TRBD2|TRBV7-2|TRBJ2-3|16|-
TGTGCCAGCAGCCTTCGTAGCGGGGGGGCGGGGGATACGCAGTATTTT
CASSLRSGGAGDTQYF